This T cell receptor beta chain was documented in a study of T cells after yellow fever vaccination. In TCRdb, the 5' RACE reads were re-called with MiXCR into one record per CDR3 protein. Of under 700,000 distinct CDR3 sequences in the sample, about a sixth are singletons; the top ten hold approximately 15%. Study conclusions and caveats: Weaker, the secondary response had a peak occurring faster, on day 5 versus 15.

Concerning this clonotype: Its antigen is as yet unknown.

This CDR3 region has 12 residues. With 8 bases removed from V and 8 bases from J, the gap between germline ends came to 13 bases. In germline, CDR1 is MNHEY, CDR2 SVGEGT. This chain connects TRBV6-2 or TRBV6-3 to TRBJ2-1; tentative D call: TRBD1 (5 bases). The TCR was taken from a man in his late teens or twenties who received the YFV17D yellow fever vaccine. The source was PBMCs, collected 5 to 6 days after the first yellow fever vaccination. The CDR3 nucleotides are TGTGCCAGCTACCGACAGCCCGATGAGCAGTTCTTC. Amino acids: CASYRQPDEQFF.